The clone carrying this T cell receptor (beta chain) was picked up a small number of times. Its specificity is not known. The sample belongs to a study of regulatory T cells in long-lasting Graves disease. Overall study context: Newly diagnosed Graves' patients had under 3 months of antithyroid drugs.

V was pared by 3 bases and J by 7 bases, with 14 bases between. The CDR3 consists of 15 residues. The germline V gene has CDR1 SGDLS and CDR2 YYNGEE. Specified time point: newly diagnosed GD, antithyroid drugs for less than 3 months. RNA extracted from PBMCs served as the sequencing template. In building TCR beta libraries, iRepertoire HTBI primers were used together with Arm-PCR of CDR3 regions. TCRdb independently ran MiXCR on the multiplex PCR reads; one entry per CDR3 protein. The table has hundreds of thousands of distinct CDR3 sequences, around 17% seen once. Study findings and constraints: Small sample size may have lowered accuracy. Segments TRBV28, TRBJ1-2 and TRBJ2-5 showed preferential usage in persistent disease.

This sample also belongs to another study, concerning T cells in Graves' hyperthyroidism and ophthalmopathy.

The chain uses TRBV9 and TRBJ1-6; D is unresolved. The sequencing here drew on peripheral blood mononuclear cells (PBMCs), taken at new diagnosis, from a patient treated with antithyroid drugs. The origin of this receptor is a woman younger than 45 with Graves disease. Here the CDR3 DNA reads TGTGCCAGCAGCGCCGTGACTTCGGGAAATTCACCCCTCCACTTT. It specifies CASSAVTSGNSPLHF.